This record concerns one T cell receptor beta chain sequence. Antigen specificity is unknown. This entry is derived from a study of CD4+ T cells in melanoma. The repertoire was sequenced with immunoSEQ multiplex PCR; TCRdb's copy has only in-frame clones and lacks some. The sample lists about 50,000 clones, about 91% occurring once. This CDR3 spans 15 amino acids. V lost 5 bases to trimming and J lost 6 bases; unmatched junction nucleotides: 12. Germline CDR1 and CDR2: SGHTA and FQGNSA. Overall study results and limits: Diverse differentiation states were reported for melanoma neoantigen-specific CD4+ T cells. A reported correlation linked neoantigen-specific CD4+ T cells to CD8+, macrophage and B cell function.

Sequences were obtained from peripheral blood. The TCR was taken from a human donor with melanoma. V gene TRBV7-2 combines with J gene TRBJ2-7, with 8 bases fitting TRBD1. The CDR3 protein is CASSPTPDRAIEQYF. The CDR3 region has the DNA TGTGCCAGCAGCCCGACCCCGGACAGGGCAATCGAGCAGTACTTC.